This T cell receptor beta chain derives from a study of CD8 T cells in ankylosing spondylitis (dated by TCRdb to 2016 to 2017). Study-wide context: The study profiled T cell receptor beta repertoires in healthy donors and ankylosing spondylitis patients to find disease-linked TCR variants. The full study cohort comprised 25 or so ankylosing spondylitis patients and 85 to 120 healthy donors. Peripheral blood was sampled, and synovial fluid was additionally collected from ankylosing spondylitis patients.

Broader findings and caveats from the paper: The disease-linked clones showed a CD8+ phenotype and occurred at relatively low frequencies in peripheral blood. Some motif variants were previously reported in synovial fluid and blood of reactive arthritis patients, suggesting common disease-initiation mechanisms. Blood from ankylosing spondylitis patients appeared to be characterized by a TCR beta motif made up of under 10 highly homologous amino acid variants. The disease-linked clones were reported as significantly enriched in matched synovial fluid samples from ankylosing spondylitis patients.

This clonotype was detected many times. No cognate antigen has been identified for it. Base qualities are missing; no much larger clone stands one base away. V was cut back by 2 bases and J by 2 bases, leaving a gap of 8 bases between them. Inclusive of the bounding cysteine and phenylalanine, the CDR3 is 13 residues long. Only CDR3 DNA remains: 39 bases, in frame from the first base. Reading the germline V gene (reference sequence) gives CDR1 SGHKS and CDR2 YYEKEE. This sample was sequenced with an Illumina HiSeq 2500. Quantitative 5'-RACE with molecular barcodes was used to prepare TCR beta libraries. On the study's bioinformatics: To identify disease-linked TCR variants, a new computational method was used, one built on a probabilistic model of VDJ rearrangement. TCRdb reprocessed the public reads (quality trimming at Q25 with fastp, clone calling with MiXCR) and kept in-frame beta chains. One record per CDR3 amino acid sequence lists the most common genes and DNA. It is TCRdb's table, rather than the study itself, that gives the V and J calls and clone size. The sample data list roughly 90,000 distinct CDR3 sequences, and about 9% of these were observed just once. The top ten clones comprise approximately 30% of the sample.

The rearranged chain carries TRBV5-5 and TRBJ2-7; TRBD1 could be the D gene, as 6 bases match. This receptor was taken from a male donor with ankylosing spondylitis. The sequenced material came from blood, either unsorted or a sorted T cell fraction (not recorded which). Here the CDR3 is given as CASSFEGAYEQYF. The nucleotides read TGTGCCAGCAGCTTTGAGGGGGCCTACGAGCAGTACTTC. Supplemented by the reference TRBV5-5 and TRBJ2-7 proteins around the CDR3, the complete variable domain is DAGVTQSPTHLIKTRGQQVTLRCSPISGHKSVSWYQQVLGQGPQFIFQYYEKEERGRGNFPDRFSARQFPNYSSELNVNALLLGDSALYLCASSFEGAYEQYFGPGTRLTVT.